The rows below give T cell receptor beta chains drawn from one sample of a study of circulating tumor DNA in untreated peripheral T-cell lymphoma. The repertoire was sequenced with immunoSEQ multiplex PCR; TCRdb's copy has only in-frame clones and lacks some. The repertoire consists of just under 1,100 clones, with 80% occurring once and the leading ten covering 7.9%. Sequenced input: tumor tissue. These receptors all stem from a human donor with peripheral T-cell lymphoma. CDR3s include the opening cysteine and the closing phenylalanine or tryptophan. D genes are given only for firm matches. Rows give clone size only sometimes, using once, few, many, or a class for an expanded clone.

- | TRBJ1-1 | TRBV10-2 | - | TGCGCCAGCAGTGAGTCGGGGGCCACTGAAGCTTTCTTT | CASSESGATEAFF
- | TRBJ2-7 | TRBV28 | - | TGTGCCAGCAGGTCGGTACGGTTTCCCTACGAGCAGTACTTC | CASRSVRFPYEQYF
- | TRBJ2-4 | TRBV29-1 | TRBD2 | TGCAGCGTTGAACGGGGGGGAAACATTCAGTACTTC | CSVERGGNIQYF
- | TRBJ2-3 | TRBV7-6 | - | TGTGCCAGCAGCCTTACCGGGAGCGGAGGGAGAGATACGCAGTATTTT | CASSLTGSGGRDTQYF
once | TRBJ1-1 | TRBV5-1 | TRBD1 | TGCGCCAGCAGCCAAGGTCGGACAGGGGGCGCCGGGAACACTGAAGCTTTCTTT | CASSQGRTGGAGNTEAFF
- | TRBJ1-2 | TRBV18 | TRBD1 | TGTGCCAGCTCACCACCGGGACAGCTAGGTAGCTACACCTTC | CASSPPGQLGSYTF
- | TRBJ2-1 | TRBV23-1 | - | TGCGCCAGCAGCCAAGATGGCGGCGAGAGGGGTAACAATGAGCAGTTCTTC | CASSQDGGERGNNEQFF
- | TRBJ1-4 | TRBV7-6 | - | TGTGCCAGCAGCTTTATATGGGCCACTAATGAAAAACTGTTTTTT | CASSFIWATNEKLFF
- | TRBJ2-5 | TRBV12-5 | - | TGTGCTAGTGGTTTGGTACCAGGGTTCGAGGAGGGAGCAGAGACCCAGTACTTC | CASGLVPGFEEGAETQYF
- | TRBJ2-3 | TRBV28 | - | TGTGCCAGCAACCAACTGACTAGCACAGATACGCAGTATTTT | CASNQLTSTDTQYF
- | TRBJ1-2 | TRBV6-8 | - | TGTGCCAGCAGTTACTCCTTTTCTACAGGGAACGGCTACACCTTC | CASSYSFSTGNGYTF
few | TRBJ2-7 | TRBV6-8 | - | TGTGCCAGCAGTCCTCTATCCGACAGCTTCTACGAGCAGTACTTC | CASSPLSDSFYEQYF
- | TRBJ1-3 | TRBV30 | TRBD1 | TGTGCCTGGAGTCAGGGGGACGTCTCTGGAAACACCATATATTTT | CAWSQGDVSGNTIYF
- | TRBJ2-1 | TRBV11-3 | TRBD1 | TGTGCCAGCAGCTTAGGTCGGACAGGGAACAATGAGCAGTTCTTC | CASSLGRTGNNEQFF
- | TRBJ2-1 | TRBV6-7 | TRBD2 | TGTGCCAGCAGTTACATACTAGCGGGAGGGAATGAGCAGTTCTTC | CASSYILAGGNEQFF
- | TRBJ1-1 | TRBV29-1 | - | TGCAGCGCCCGGACAGAGGCCACTGAAGCTTTCTTT | CSARTEATEAFF
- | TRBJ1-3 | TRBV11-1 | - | TGTGCCAGCAGCTCCAGGGTGGGTGGAAACACCATATATTTT | CASSSRVGGNTIYF
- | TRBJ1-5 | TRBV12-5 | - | TGTGCTAGTGGTTTGGCCGGGCAGCCCCAGCATTTT | CASGLAGQPQHF
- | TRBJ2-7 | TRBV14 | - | TGTGCCAGCAGCCAAGGGGGGTATTACGAGCTCTCTTACTACGAGCAGTACTTC | CASSQGGYYELSYYEQYF
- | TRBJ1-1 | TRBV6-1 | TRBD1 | TGTGCCAGCAGTGAAGGCATGACAGGGAATGTGGAAGCTTTCTTT | CASSEGMTGNVEAFF
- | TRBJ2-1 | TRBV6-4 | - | TGTGCCAGCAGGGCCTACAATGAGCAGTTCTTC | CASRAYNEQFF
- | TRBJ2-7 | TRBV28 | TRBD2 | TGTGCCAGCAGTTTCCCGGGGACTAGTGACGAGCAGTACTTC | CASSFPGTSDEQYF
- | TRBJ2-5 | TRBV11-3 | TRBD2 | TGTGCCAGCAGCTTGAAACTAGCGGAAGAGACCCAGTACTTC | CASSLKLAEETQYF
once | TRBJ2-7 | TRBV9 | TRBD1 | TGTGCCAGCAGCGTAGGGGACAGGACTACCTACGAGCAGTACTTC | CASSVGDRTTYEQYF
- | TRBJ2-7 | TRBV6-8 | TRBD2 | TGTGCCAGCAGTAGTACTAGGACTAGCGGGAGGAGCTCCTACGAGCAGTACTTT | CASSSTRTSGRSSYEQYF
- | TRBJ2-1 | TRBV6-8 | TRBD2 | TGTGCCAGCAGTTCCACGACTAGCGGGAGGGGGAGTGAGCAGTTCTTC | CASSSTTSGRGSEQFF
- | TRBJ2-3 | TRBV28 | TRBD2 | TGTGCCAGCAGCCTGAGGTGGGGGACTAGCATTGATACGCAGTATTTT | CASSLRWGTSIDTQYF
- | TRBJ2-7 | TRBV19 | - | TGTGCCAGTAGTCTTCACGGGGACCAGGCCTACGAGCAGTACTTC | CASSLHGDQAYEQYF
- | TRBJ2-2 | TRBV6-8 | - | TGTGCCAGCAGTTACTGGACCAATAGGGACACCGGGGAGCTGTTTTTT | CASSYWTNRDTGELFF
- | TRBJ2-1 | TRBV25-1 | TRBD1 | TGTGCCAGCAGTATTCCGGGACAGACCAATGAGCAGTTCTTC | CASSIPGQTNEQFF
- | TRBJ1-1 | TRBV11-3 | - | TGTGCCAGCAGCTTGGTACATGACAGTATAACTGAAGCTTTCTTT | CASSLVHDSITEAFF
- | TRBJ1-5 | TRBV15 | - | TGTGCCACCAGCAGAGGCGGCTCACTCGGGAATCAGCCCCAGCATTTT | CATSRGGSLGNQPQHF
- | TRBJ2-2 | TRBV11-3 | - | TGTGCCAGCAGCTTGGACGATGGCAGGGAGACGGGGGAGCTGTTTTTT | CASSLDDGRETGELFF
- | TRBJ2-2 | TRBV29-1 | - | TGCAGCGTTGAGGGGCTAGCGACCGGGGAGCTGTTTTTT | CSVEGLATGELFF
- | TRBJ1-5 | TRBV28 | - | TGTGCCAGCAGTTTCCCTAGGGGTTGGGGCAATCAGCCCCAGCATTTT | CASSFPRGWGNQPQHF
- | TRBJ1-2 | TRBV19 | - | TGTGCCAGTAGTAAAACAGGGACCTATGGCTACACCTTC | CASSKTGTYGYTF
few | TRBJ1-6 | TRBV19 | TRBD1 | TGTGCCAGTAGGATGGGAGGGACAGGGGACTCACCCCTCCACTTT | CASRMGGTGDSPLHF
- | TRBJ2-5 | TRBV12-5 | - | TGTGCTAGTGGTTTGTACCCACTAGAATCCGAGACCCAGTACTTC | CASGLYPLESETQYF
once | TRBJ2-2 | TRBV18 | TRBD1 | TGTGCCAGCTCGTACCTTCGGGGACAGGGGGCGAACACCGGGGAGCTGTTTTTT | CASSYLRGQGANTGELFF
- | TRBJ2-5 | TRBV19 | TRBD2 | TGTGCCAGTAGATGGGGACTAGCGGGCGAAGAGACCCAGTACTTC | CASRWGLAGEETQYF
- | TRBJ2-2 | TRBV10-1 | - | TGCGCCAGCAGTGATGAGGGGACCGGGGAGCTGTTTTTT | CASSDEGTGELFF